These T cell receptor beta chains were read from a single sample in a study of vaccination and CD4 T cells after COVID-19. Their specific antigens are unknown. In TCRdb, the PCR reads were re-called with MiXCR into one record per CDR3 protein. The sample holds more than 15,000 distinct CDR3 sequences; around 50% are singletons and the top ten take 7.5%. Sequenced: CD4+ T cells from blood, cultured in vitro. These receptors were obtained from a human donor who had recovered from COVID-19. Both conserved end residues are part of each CDR3. Each record gives: D gene, J gene, V gene, clone size, CDR3 DNA, CDR3 protein. D genes are given only for firm matches. Size is omitted from some rows. Given values are once, few, many or a class for expanded clones.

>TRBD1|TRBJ1-2|TRBV10-3|.
TGTGCCATCAGTTCAGGAGACAGGGGGCGAGGCTACACCTTC
CAISSGDRGRGYTF
>TRBD2|TRBJ2-2|TRBV20-1|.
TGCAGTGCTAGAGACCCCAGGCGGGGCAGCGGGATGAGCGGGGAGCTGTTTTTT
CSARDPRRGSGMSGELFF
>TRBD1|TRBJ1-1|TRBV11-2|.
TGTGCCAGCAGCACGACGACAGGGAGGACTGAAGCTTTCTTT
CASSTTTGRTEAFF
>TRBD1|TRBJ1-5|TRBV15|.
TGTGCCACCAGCAGAGACCGACAGGGGGATCAGCCCCAGCATTTT
CATSRDRQGDQPQHF
>.|TRBJ2-4|TRBV27|large
TGTGCCAGCAGTCGGGCGGGGAACGTAGCCAAAAACATTCAGTACTTC
CASSRAGNVAKNIQYF
>TRBD1|TRBJ1-6|TRBV2|.
TGTGCCAGCAGATCAGGGGGTGGTACCCTCCACTTT
CASRSGGGTLHF
>TRBD1|TRBJ2-3|TRBV20-1|.
TGCAGTGCTGGGACAGGGTGGACGCAGTATTTT
CSAGTGWTQYF
>TRBD2|TRBJ2-3|TRBV7-7|few
TGTGCCAGCAGCGTGGGACTAGCGGGAGCAGATACGCAGTATTTT
CASSVGLAGADTQYF
>.|TRBJ1-2|TRBV7-9|.
TGTGCCAGCAGTTCTAACTATGGCTACACCTTC
CASSSNYGYTF
>.|TRBJ2-3|TRBV20-1|.
TGCAGTGCTAGACCTAGGGGAGGATTCCGCACAGATACGCAGTATTTT
CSARPRGGFRTDTQYF
>TRBD1|TRBJ1-1|TRBV6-1|.
TGTGCCAGCAGCCGGAAAATAGGACAGGGTAGAGTGACTGAAGCTTTCTTT
CASSRKIGQGRVTEAFF
>.|TRBJ2-2|TRBV11-2|.
TGTGCCAGCAGCTTAGTTAGGGCCGGGGAGCTGTTTTTT
CASSLVRAGELFF
>TRBD1|TRBJ1-4|TRBV19|.
TGTGCCAGTAGCAGGGACAGCGCGAATGAAAAACTGTTTTTT
CASSRDSANEKLFF
>TRBD2|TRBJ2-2|TRBV5-1|.
TGCGCCAGCAGCACGACTAGCGGGATGAACACCGGGGAGCTGTTTTTT
CASSTTSGMNTGELFF
>.|TRBJ1-6|TRBV7-3|.
TGTGCCAGCAGCTTAAGTGTAGATAATTCACCCCTCCACTTT
CASSLSVDNSPLHF
>TRBD2|TRBJ2-3|TRBV20-1|.
TGCAGTGCTACACGGGAGGGAATCAGCACAGATACGCAGTATTTT
CSATREGISTDTQYF
>.|TRBJ2-7|TRBV5-1|.
TGCGCCAGCAGCTTTGGGACGGCGGTCTACGAGCAGTACTTC
CASSFGTAVYEQYF
>.|TRBJ1-1|TRBV18|.
TGTGCCAGCTCACTGGAGGGGAGCACTGAAGCTTTCTTT
CASSLEGSTEAFF
>.|TRBJ1-6|TRBV20-1|few
TGCAGTGCTAGGGGGAGTTTATCCTATAATTCACCCCTCCACTTT
CSARGSLSYNSPLHF
>.|TRBJ1-2|TRBV15|few
TGTGCCACCAGCGGTGATACACAGGGACCCATTAACTATGGCTACACCTTC
CATSGDTQGPINYGYTF
>.|TRBJ1-2|TRBV30|medium-sized
TGTGCCTGGAGTAACAAGGGGTATGGCTACACCTTC
CAWSNKGYGYTF
>TRBD1|TRBJ2-3|TRBV24-1|.
TGTGCCACCAGTGATTTAAGGACAGGGGCAACCACAGATACGCAGTATTTT
CATSDLRTGATTDTQYF
>.|TRBJ1-1|TRBV20-1|.
TGCAGTGCTAGATCGACCCCGGGCGGGGAAGCTTTCTTT
CSARSTPGGEAFF
>TRBD2|TRBJ2-7|TRBV6-1|.
TGTGCCAGCAGGCCCAGCCACGGACTAGCGGGAGGCAACTCCTACGAGCAGTACTTC
CASRPSHGLAGGNSYEQYF
>TRBD1|TRBJ2-7|TRBV20-1|.
TGCAGTGGGAGGTTGGGCAGGGGGCACGAGCAGTACTTC
CSGRLGRGHEQYF
>.|TRBJ1-5|TRBV10-3|few
TGTGCCATCACAGATTATAGCAATCAGCCCCAGCATTTT
CAITDYSNQPQHF
>.|TRBJ1-2|TRBV4-2|.
TGTGCCAGCAGCCAAGATCTCGGATCCGACGAACTCTATGGCTACACCTTC
CASSQDLGSDELYGYTF
>.|TRBJ1-2|TRBV27|few
TGTGCCAGCAGTTCCGTCGTCGGGAATAACTATGGCTACACCTTC
CASSSVVGNNYGYTF
>TRBD1|TRBJ1-4|TRBV12-3/TRBV12-4|once
TGTGCCAGCAGTTATTACAGGGGTGAAGATGAAAAACTGTTTTTT
CASSYYRGEDEKLFF
>TRBD1|TRBJ1-5|TRBV5-8|.
TGTGCCAGCAGCCGGGACAGGGGGCAGCCCCAGCATTTT
CASSRDRGQPQHF
>.|TRBJ2-3|TRBV2|.
TGTGCCAGCAGTGAAATGGTCACAGATACGCAGTATTTT
CASSEMVTDTQYF
>.|TRBJ1-6|TRBV19|.
TGTGCCAGTAGTAGGCAGGGTTTTAGATCACCCCTCCACTTT
CASSRQGFRSPLHF
>.|TRBJ2-1|TRBV9|.
TGTGCCAGCAGCGTAGCTGATGAGCAGTTCTTC
CASSVADEQFF
>.|TRBJ2-1|TRBV10-1|.
TGCGCCAGCAGCACGGGGGCCTACAATGAGCAGTTCTTC
CASSTGAYNEQFF
>TRBD2|TRBJ2-3|TRBV12-3/TRBV12-4|.
TGTGCCAGCAGTCCCCGACTAGCGGGGGGGGATACGCAGTATTTT
CASSPRLAGGDTQYF
>TRBD1|TRBJ1-2|TRBV10-3|.
TGTGCCATCAGGACAGGGGGACGCGGCTACACCTTC
CAIRTGGRGYTF
>TRBD2|TRBJ2-5|TRBV5-4|.
TGTGCCAGCAGCTCTTCCGGGACTAATAAAGAGACCCAGTACTTC
CASSSSGTNKETQYF
>.|TRBJ2-5|TRBV6-1|.
TGTGCCAGCAGCGACGGGGGAGATTCTTGGGAGACCCAGTACTTC
CASSDGGDSWETQYF
>TRBD1|TRBJ2-2|TRBV5-4|.
TGTGCCAGCAGCTTGGGGGGGACAGGGGACACCGGGGAGCTGTTTTTT
CASSLGGTGDTGELFF
>.|TRBJ2-7|TRBV7-2|once
TGTGCCAGCAGCACCCCCGGAGAGGTCTACGAGCAGTACTTC
CASSTPGEVYEQYF
>.|TRBJ2-5|TRBV5-1|.
TGCGCCAGCAGCTTGTTAGGGCAGACCCAAGAGACCCAGTACTTC
CASSLLGQTQETQYF
>.|TRBJ1-1|TRBV19|few
TGTGCCAGTAGTACCGAAACAGGGAGAACTGAAGCTTTCTTT
CASSTETGRTEAFF
>TRBD2|TRBJ2-2|TRBV27|.
TGTGCCAGCAGCCCCTCACTAGCGGGAGGCGTCGGAGGGGAGCTGTTTTTT
CASSPSLAGGVGGELFF
>.|TRBJ1-5|TRBV19|.
TGTGCCAGTAGTGTTCTAGGTGCGGATCAGCCCCAGCATTTT
CASSVLGADQPQHF
>.|TRBJ1-3|TRBV7-9|.
TGTGCCAGCAGCTTAGGTCCAAGAGGCCCCTCTGGAAACACCATATATTTT
CASSLGPRGPSGNTIYF
>.|TRBJ2-5|TRBV30|few
TGTGCCTGGGGGGGCTTAGAGACCCAGTACTTC
CAWGGLETQYF